The 23 T cell receptor beta chains below come from one sample, sequenced in a study of cytomegalovirus exposure and HLA in healthy donors. 13 Jbeta primers and 60 Vbeta primers were used for the PCR. TCRdb's table, derived via immunoSEQ multiplex PCR, lists solely in-frame clones and lacks some. Seen here are 130,000 or so clones, roughly 70% observed once, and the top ten hold 6% to 8.5%. The material sequenced was PBMCs. The receptors here all came from a man aged 35-49 years in good health and CMV-seropositive.

This clone is a singleton in its sample. The CDR3 nucleotides read TGTGCCAGCAGTCCCCGGACAGGGGGATTCTATGGCTACACCTTC. Translation gives CASSPRTGGFYGYTF. The chain employs TRBV28 and TRBJ1-2; 10 bases are a match to TRBD1. CDR3 size: 15 residues. The germline V gene encodes CDR1 MDHEN and CDR2 SYDVKM. V trimming: 5 bases; J trimming: 4 bases; junction bases outside the gene matches: 7.

The chain combines TRBV7-2 with TRBJ2-3, with no clear D. Germline V gene lookup returns CDR1 SGHTA and CDR2 FQGNSA. The CDR3 runs 16 residues. Trimming left V 2 bases short and J 4 bases short, with 16 bases between. CDR3 amino acids: CASSLISADSADTQYF. The DNA for the CDR3 is TGTGCCAGCAGCTTAATATCGGCGGATTCCGCAGATACGCAGTATTTT.

V usage is TRBV5-1 and J usage is TRBJ1-1; the match to TRBD1 covers 7 bases. Germline loops: CDR1 SGHRS, CDR2 YFSETQ. Losses at the gene ends were 5 bases for V and 0 bases for J; bases not matched to a gene: 10. CDR3 size: 16 residues. CDR3 coding DNA: TGCGCCAGCAGTAAGACAGGGAGCTTCATGAACACTGAAGCTTTCTTT. This encodes CASSKTGSFMNTEAFF.

This clone was seen only once. The chain links TRBV4-1 to TRBJ2-5, with D possibly matching TRBD2 (7 bases). The V gene's germline CDR1 is MGHRA and CDR2 YSYEKL. Trimming shortened V by 4 bases and J by 0 bases, and 27 bases separated the two germline ends. CDR3 length: 20 amino acids. The CDR3 reads CASSPKGGRGPNSYQETQYF. As DNA, the CDR3 is TGCGCCAGCAGCCCTAAAGGGGGGAGGGGCCCAAATTCGTACCAAGAGACCCAGTACTTC.

The chain links TRBV19 to TRBJ1-6; 10 positions match TRBD1. Germline CDR1 is LNHDA and CDR2 is SQIVND (reference sequence). J gave up 11 bases and V 6 bases, and 7 bases lay outside the gene matches. The CDR3 is made up of 14 amino acids. DNA of the CDR3: TGTGCCAGTAGCTCCGGGACAGGGGAAGCACCCCTCCACTTT. Translating gives CASSSGTGEAPLHF.

V gene TRBV5-1 combines with J gene TRBJ1-4; 7 bases agree with TRBD1. Germline V gene data show CDR1 as SGHRS and CDR2 as YFSETQ. V was pared by 0 bases and J by 4 bases, with 3 bases of the junction left unmatched. The CDR3 spans 15 residues. The CDR3 here is CASSLDGQVNEKLFF. The CDR3 bases are TGCGCCAGCAGCTTGGATGGACAGGTTAATGAAAAACTGTTTTTT.

The chain combines TRBV18 with TRBJ1-6; perhaps TRBD1 as D (5 bases). V gave up 3 bases and J gave up 4 bases, with 7 bases separating them. Germline V gene sequence: CDR1 KGHSH, CDR2 LQKENI. This CDR3 region has 14 residues. DNA of the CDR3: TGTGCCAGCTCACCGGAGGGGTATAATTCACCCCTCCACTTT. Translated, it gives CASSPEGYNSPLHF.

The V gene is TRBV6-6, the J gene TRBJ2-7, with TRBD1 identical over 8 bases. Trimming took 6 bases from V and 2 from J; bases not matched to a gene: 12. The germline CDR1 and CDR2 sequences are MNHNY and SVGAGI (reference sequence). This CDR3 contains 16 residues. The chain's CDR3 is CASSPTLDRETYEQYF. DNA for the CDR3: TGTGCCAGCAGCCCCACCCTGGACAGGGAGACCTACGAGCAGTACTTC.

The chain carries TRBV28 and TRBJ2-5; the match to TRBD1 covers 10 bases. Per germline, CDR1 MDHEN and CDR2 SYDVKM. CDR3 length equals 14 residues. Losses at the gene ends were 6 bases for V and 5 bases for J; bases not matched to a gene: 6. CDR3 amino acids: CASRTTGGEETQYF. CDR3 sequence (DNA): TGTGCCAGCAGAACGACAGGGGGCGAGGAGACCCAGTACTTC.

The V gene is TRBV5-5, the J gene TRBJ2-7; TRBD2 matches at 10 bases. V dropped 4 bases and J dropped 1; count of bases not matched to a gene: 2. The CDR3 length is 14 residues. CDR1 and CDR2 from the germline V gene are SGHKS and YYEKEE (reference sequence). In DNA, the CDR3 is TGTGCCAGCAGCCGGACTAGCGGATCCTACGAGCAGTACTTC. It yields the protein CASSRTSGSYEQYF. Full variable domain (remainder filled in from reference TRBV5-5 and TRBJ2-7): DAGVTQSPTHLIKTRGQQVTLRCSPISGHKSVSWYQQVLGQGPQFIFQYYEKEERGRGNFPDRFSARQFPNYSSELNVNALLLGDSALYLCASSRTSGSYEQYFGPGTRLTVT.

The chain uses TRBV7-6 and TRBJ2-3; 7 positions agree with TRBD2. The CDR3 is made up of 15 amino acids. CDR1 SGHVS and CDR2 FNYEAQ come from the germline V gene. V lost 1 base to trimming and J lost 2 bases; unmatched junction nucleotides: 3. The CDR3 region is CASSLDGGFTDTQYF. As DNA, the CDR3 is TGTGCCAGCAGCTTAGACGGGGGGTTCACAGATACGCAGTATTTT.

The V and J genes are TRBV18 and TRBJ2-6; 7 nucleotides align to TRBD1. This CDR3 is built from 16 residues. Germline V gene data show CDR1 as KGHSH and CDR2 as LQKENI. The J segment lost 0 bases and the V segment lost 6 bases, leaving 5 bases of the junction unmatched. The CDR3 DNA is TGTGCCAGCTCCAGACAGGGTTTCTCTGGGGCCAACGTCCTGACTTTC. Translation: CASSRQGFSGANVLTF.

This clone was counted a few times. The chain joins TRBV5-6 to TRBJ2-5; maybe TRBD2 (5 bases). The CDR3 has 13 amino acids. Looked up from germline, CDR1 is SGHDT and CDR2 is YYEEEE. Trimming shortened V by 6 bases and J by 5 bases, and 14 bases separated the two germline ends. CDR3 loop: CASKTSHAETQYF. The DNA of the CDR3 is TGTGCCAGCAAAACTAGTCATGCGGAGACCCAGTACTTC.

V gene TRBV6-5 combines with J gene TRBJ1-5; a weak D match, TRBD1 (5 bases). V gave up 6 bases and J gave up 2 bases, with 14 bases separating them. The CDR3 is made up of 15 amino acids. The germline CDR1 and CDR2 sequences are MNHEY and SVGAGI. The CDR3 sequence: CASSRSRGGNQPQHF. CDR3 DNA sequence: TGTGCCAGCAGCCGATCTCGGGGGGGCAATCAGCCCCAGCATTTT.

This chain uses TRBV9 with TRBJ2-4, with 7 bases identical to TRBD1. The V gene's germline CDR1 is SGDLS and CDR2 YYNGEE. The CDR3 extends over 13 amino acids. After removal of 4 bases from V and 8 bases from J, the junction contained 6 bases not matched to a gene. The CDR3 DNA reads TGTGCCAGCAGCCCCTCACAGGGGCACATTCAGTACTTC. Its translation: CASSPSQGHIQYF.

The V call is TRBV19, the J call TRBJ1-3; D is unresolved. The V end was cut by 4 bases, the J end by 0 bases, with 13 bases between. Germline loops: CDR1 LNHDA, CDR2 SQIVND (reference sequence). The CDR3 spans 16 residues. The CDR3 loop is CASSTRGTNSGNTIYF. CDR3 DNA sequence: TGTGCCAGTAGTACCCGAGGCACCAACTCTGGAAACACCATATATTTT.

This rearrangement joins TRBV10-2 to TRBJ1-5, with TRBD1 as a possible D gene (5 bases). The CDR3 is 13 residues long. CDR1 is WSHSY, CDR2 SAAADI, per germline. V gave up 8 bases and J gave up 4 bases, with 12 bases separating them. The DNA of the CDR3 is TGCGCCAGCCTGGACACCCTGAATCAGCCCCAGCATTTT. Its translation is CASLDTLNQPQHF.

The V call is TRBV27, the J call TRBJ1-4; possibly TRBD1 for D (6 bases). The CDR3 is 17 residues long. Germline CDR1 reads MNHEY; CDR2 reads SMNVEV (reference sequence). Trimming took off 6 bases at V and 8 bases at J, with 25 bases between the two ends. CDR3 sequence: CASRRGGRIRTGEKLFF. DNA for the CDR3: TGTGCCAGCAGGAGGGGGGGGCGCATCCGGACTGGGGAAAAACTGTTTTTT.

J is TRBJ2-3 and V is TRBV9; 11 positions agree with TRBD2. In germline, CDR1 is SGDLS, CDR2 YYNGEE. The trim removed 0 bases at V and 0 bases at J, leaving 0 bases unmatched. This CDR3 has 16 residues. In DNA form, the CDR3 reads TGTGCCAGCAGCGTAGGGACTAGCGGGAGCACAGATACGCAGTATTTT. Its translation is CASSVGTSGSTDTQYF.

V and J are TRBV4-1 and TRBJ2-7; a possible D gene is TRBD2 (6 bases). Trimming took off 7 bases at V and 3 bases at J, with 22 bases between the two ends. This CDR3 has 16 amino acids. The germline gives CDR1 MGHRA, CDR2 YSYEKL. This chain's CDR3 is CASTGTRGAGDYEQYF. In DNA form, the CDR3 reads TGCGCCAGCACAGGGACTCGCGGGGCGGGCGACTACGAGCAGTACTTC.

This clone was counted a single time. The chain has TRBV19 and TRBJ2-1; 9 nucleotides agree with TRBD1. The ends lost 7 bases at V and 9 bases at J; junction bases unmatched: 10. The CDR3 has 14 residues. Germline assignment: CDR1 LNHDA and CDR2 SQIVND (reference sequence). The chain's CDR3 is CASKPQDRGVEQFF. DNA of the CDR3: TGTGCCAGTAAACCTCAGGACAGGGGAGTTGAGCAGTTCTTC.

This clone was recorded once. The chain recombines TRBV5-1 with TRBJ2-3; the match to TRBD1 covers 7 bases. Germline V gene data show CDR1 as SGHRS and CDR2 as YFSETQ. V shed 4 bases, J shed 5 bases, and the junction held 7 bases outside the gene matches. The CDR3 totals 14 residues. Written as DNA, the CDR3 is TGCGCCAGCAGCCCAGGGGGATTGAAAGATACGCAGTATTTT. Residues: CASSPGGLKDTQYF.

This clone has only one observation. The chain combines TRBV19 with TRBJ1-1, with TRBD1 matching 10 bases. The CDR3 covers 15 residues. V was clipped by 4 bases and J by 3 bases; unmatched bases: 5. Germline CDR1 and CDR2: LNHDA and SQIVND (reference sequence). DNA of the CDR3: TGTGCCAGTAGTAAAATCGACAGGGGGCACACTGAAGCTTTCTTT. As protein: CASSKIDRGHTEAFF.